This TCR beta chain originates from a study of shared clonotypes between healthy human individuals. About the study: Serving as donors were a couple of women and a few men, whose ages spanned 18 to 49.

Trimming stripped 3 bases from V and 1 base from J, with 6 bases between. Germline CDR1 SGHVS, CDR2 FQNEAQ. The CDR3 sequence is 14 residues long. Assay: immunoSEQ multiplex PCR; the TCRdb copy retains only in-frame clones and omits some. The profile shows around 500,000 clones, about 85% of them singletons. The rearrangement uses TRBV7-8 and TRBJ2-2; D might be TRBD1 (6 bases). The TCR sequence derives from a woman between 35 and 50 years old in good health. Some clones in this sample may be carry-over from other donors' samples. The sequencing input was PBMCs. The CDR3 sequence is CASSLGQNTGELFF. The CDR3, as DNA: TGTGCCAGCAGCTTGGGACAGAACACCGGGGAGCTGTTTTTT.